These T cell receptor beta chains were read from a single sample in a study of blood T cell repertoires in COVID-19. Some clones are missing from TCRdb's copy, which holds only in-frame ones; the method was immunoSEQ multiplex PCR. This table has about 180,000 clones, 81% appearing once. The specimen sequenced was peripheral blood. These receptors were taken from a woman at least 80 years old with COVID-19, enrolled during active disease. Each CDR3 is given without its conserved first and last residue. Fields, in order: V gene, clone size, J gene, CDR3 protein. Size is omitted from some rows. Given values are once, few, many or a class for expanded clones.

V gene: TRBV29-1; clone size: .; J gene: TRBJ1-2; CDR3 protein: SVALPGAHGYT
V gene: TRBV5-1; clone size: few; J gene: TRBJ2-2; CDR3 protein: ASSFVQGRTGELF
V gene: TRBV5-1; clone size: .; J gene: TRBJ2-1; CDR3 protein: ASSLGEGHEQF
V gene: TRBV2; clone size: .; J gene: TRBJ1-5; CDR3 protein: ASSERSRINQPQH
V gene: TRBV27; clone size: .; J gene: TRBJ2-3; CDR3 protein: ASSLGTADTQY
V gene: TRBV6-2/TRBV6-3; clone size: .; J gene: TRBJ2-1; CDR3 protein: ASSRQDASNEQF
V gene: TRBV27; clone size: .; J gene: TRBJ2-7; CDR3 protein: ASSRGSWLGEQY
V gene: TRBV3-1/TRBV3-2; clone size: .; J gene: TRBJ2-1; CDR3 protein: ASSQGLGLSNEQF
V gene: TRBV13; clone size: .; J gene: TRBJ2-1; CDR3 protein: ASSSDPGQVHNEQF
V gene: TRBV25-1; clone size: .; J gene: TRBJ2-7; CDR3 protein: ASTNRDRERRRSYEQY